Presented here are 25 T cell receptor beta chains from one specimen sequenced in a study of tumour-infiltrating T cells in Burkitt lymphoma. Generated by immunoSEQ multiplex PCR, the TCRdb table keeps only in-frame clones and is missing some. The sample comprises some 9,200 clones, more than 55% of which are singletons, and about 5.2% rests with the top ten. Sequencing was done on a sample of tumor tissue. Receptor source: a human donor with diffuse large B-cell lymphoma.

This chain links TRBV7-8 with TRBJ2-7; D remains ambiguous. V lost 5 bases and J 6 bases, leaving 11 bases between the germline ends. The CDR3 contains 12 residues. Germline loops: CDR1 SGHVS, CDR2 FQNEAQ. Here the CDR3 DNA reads TGTGCCAGCAGCCCCCCGTACCGCGAGCAGTACTTC. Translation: CASSPPYREQYF. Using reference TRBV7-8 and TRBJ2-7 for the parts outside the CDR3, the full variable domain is GAGVSQSPRYKVAKRGQDVALRCDPISGHVSLFWYQQALGQGPEFLTYFQNEAQLDKSGLPSDRFFAERPEGSVSTLKIQRTQQEDSAVYLCASSPPYREQYFGPGTRLTVT.

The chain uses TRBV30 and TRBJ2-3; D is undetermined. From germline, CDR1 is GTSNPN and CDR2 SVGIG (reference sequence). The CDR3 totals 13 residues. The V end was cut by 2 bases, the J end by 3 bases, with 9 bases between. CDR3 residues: CAWSPDRTDTQYF. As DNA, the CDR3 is TGTGCCTGGAGTCCGGACCGAACAGATACGCAGTATTTT.

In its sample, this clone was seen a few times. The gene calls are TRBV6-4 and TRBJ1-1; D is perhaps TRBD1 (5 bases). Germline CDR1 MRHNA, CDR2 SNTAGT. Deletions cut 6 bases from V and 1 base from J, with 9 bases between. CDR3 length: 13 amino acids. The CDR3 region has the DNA TGTGCCAGCAGCGAAGACAGGAACACTGAAGCTTTCTTT. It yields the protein CASSEDRNTEAFF.

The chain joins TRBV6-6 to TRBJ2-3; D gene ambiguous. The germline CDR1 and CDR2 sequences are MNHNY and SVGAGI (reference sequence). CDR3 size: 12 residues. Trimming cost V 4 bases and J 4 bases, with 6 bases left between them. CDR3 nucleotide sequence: TGTGCCAGCAGTTTTTCAGCAGATACGCAGTATTTT. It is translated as CASSFSADTQYF.

The CDR3: CASSPQSGGPYEQYF. The CDR3, as DNA: TGTGCCAGCTCCCCGCAGTCAGGGGGCCCCTACGAGCAGTACTTC. The chain combines TRBV27 with TRBJ2-7; 8 bases match TRBD1. The V gene's germline CDR1 is MNHEY and CDR2 SMNVEV (reference sequence). J lost 2 bases, V lost 8 bases, and 11 bases had no gene match. This CDR3 spans 15 amino acids.

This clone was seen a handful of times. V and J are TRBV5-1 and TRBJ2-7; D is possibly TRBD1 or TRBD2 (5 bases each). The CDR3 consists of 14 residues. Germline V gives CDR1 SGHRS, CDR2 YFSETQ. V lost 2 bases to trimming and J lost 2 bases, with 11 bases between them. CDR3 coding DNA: TGCGCCAGCAGCTTACGTGGGGGAACCTACGAGCAGTACTTC. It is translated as CASSLRGGTYEQYF.

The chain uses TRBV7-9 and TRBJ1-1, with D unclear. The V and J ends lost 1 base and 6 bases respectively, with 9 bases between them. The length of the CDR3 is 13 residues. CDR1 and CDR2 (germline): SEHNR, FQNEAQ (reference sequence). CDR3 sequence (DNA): TGTGCCAGCAGCTTAGAGGAGTCACCTGAAGCTTTCTTT. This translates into CASSLEESPEAFF. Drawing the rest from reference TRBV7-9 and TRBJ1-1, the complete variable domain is DTGVSQNPRHKITKRGQNVTFRCDPISEHNRLYWYRQTLGQGPEFLTYFQNEAQLEKSRLLSDRFSAERPKGSFSTLEIQRTEQGDSAMYLCASSLEESPEAFFGQGTRLTVV.

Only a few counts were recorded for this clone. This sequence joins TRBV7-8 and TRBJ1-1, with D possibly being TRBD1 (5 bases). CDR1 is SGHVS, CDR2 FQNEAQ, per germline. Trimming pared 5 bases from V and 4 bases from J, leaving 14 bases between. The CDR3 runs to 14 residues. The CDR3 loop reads CASSIVRGLTEAFF. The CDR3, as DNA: TGTGCCAGCAGCATAGTCCGGGGCCTCACTGAAGCTTTCTTT.

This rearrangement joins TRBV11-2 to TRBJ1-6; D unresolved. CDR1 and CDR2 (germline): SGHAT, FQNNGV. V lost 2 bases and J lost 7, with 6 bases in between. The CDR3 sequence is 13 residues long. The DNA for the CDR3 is TGTGCCAGCAGCTTAAATGGGAATTCACCCCTCCACTTT. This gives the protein CASSLNGNSPLHF.

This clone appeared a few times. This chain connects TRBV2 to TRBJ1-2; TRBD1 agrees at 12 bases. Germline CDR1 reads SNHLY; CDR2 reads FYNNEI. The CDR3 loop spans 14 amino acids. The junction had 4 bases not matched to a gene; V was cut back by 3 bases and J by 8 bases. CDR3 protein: CASSEGQGARGYTF. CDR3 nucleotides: TGTGCCAGCAGTGAGGGACAGGGGGCGCGCGGCTACACCTTC.

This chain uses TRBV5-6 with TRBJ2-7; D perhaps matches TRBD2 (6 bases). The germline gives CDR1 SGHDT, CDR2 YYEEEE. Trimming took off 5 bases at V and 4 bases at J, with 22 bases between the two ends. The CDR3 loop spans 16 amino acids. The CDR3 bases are TGTGCCAGCAGGTACTTCGGAGGGGAAACGAGGTACGAGCAGTACTTC. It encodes CASRYFGGETRYEQYF.

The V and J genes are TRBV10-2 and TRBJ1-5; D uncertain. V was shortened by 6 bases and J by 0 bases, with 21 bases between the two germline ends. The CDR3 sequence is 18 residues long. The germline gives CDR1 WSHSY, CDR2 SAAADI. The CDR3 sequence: CASSAPGRIDHSNQPQHF. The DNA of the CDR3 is TGCGCCAGCAGCGCCCCGGGGAGAATCGATCATAGCAATCAGCCCCAGCATTTT.

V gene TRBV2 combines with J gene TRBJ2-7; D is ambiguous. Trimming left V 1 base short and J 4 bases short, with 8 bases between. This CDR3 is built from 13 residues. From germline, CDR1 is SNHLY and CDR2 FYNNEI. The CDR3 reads CASSEGDVYEQYF. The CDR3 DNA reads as TGTGCCAGCAGTGAAGGCGACGTTTACGAGCAGTACTTC.

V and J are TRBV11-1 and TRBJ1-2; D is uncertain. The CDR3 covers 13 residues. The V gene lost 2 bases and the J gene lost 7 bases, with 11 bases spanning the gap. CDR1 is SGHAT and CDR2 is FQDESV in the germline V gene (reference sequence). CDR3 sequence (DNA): TGTGCCAGCAGCTTACGGTTTCTGGTTGGCTACACCTTC. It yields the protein CASSLRFLVGYTF.

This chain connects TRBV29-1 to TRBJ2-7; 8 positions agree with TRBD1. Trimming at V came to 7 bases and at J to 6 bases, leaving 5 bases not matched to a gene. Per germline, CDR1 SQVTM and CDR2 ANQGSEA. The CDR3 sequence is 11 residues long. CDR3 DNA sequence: TGCAGCGGGGGGACAGGACGCGAGCAGTACTTC. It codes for CSGGTGREQYF.

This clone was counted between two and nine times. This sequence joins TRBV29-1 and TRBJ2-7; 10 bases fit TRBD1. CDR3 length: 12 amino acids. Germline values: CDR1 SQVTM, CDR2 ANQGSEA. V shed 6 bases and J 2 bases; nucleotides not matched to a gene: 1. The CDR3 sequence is CSVGQGTYEQYF. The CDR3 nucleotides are TGCAGCGTGGGACAGGGGACCTACGAGCAGTACTTC.

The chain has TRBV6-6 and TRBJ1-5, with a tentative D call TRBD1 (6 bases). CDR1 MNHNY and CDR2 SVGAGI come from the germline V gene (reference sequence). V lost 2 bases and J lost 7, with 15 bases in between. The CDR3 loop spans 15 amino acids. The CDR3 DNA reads TGTGCCAGCAGTTACAACCCAGGGGTTGGACAGCCCCAGCATTTT. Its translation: CASSYNPGVGQPQHF.

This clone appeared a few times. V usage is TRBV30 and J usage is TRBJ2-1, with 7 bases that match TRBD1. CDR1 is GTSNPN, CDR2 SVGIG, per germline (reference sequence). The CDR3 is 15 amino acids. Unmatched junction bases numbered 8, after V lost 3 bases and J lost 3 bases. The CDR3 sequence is CAWRRGGPGYNEQFF. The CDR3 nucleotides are TGTGCCTGGAGGCGAGGGGGCCCGGGCTACAATGAGCAGTTCTTC.

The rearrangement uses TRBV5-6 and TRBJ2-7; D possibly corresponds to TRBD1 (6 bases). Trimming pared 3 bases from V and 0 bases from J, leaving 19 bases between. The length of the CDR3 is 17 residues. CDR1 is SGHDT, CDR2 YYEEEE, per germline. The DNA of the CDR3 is TGTGCCAGCAGCTCCTTGGGGCCCGGGACAAGCTCCTACGAGCAGTACTTC. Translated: CASSSLGPGTSSYEQYF.

CDR3: CASSLAKGRGWDGYTF. DNA of the CDR3: TGTGCCAGCAGCTTGGCCAAAGGCAGGGGATGGGACGGCTACACCTTC. The rearrangement uses TRBV5-5 and TRBJ1-2, with D perhaps TRBD1 (6 bases). V lost 0 bases and J lost 8, with 20 bases in between. CDR1 is SGHKS and CDR2 is YYEKEE in the germline V gene (reference sequence). The CDR3 covers 16 residues.

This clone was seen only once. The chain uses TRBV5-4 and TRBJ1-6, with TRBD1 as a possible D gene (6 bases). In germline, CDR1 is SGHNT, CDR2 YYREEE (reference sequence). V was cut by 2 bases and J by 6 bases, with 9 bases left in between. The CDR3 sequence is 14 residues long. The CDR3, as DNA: TGTGCCAGCAGCTTCGACAGGATTAATTCACCCCTCCACTTT. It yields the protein CASSFDRINSPLHF. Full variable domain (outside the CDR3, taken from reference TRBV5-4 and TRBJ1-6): ETGVTQSPTHLIKTRGQQVTLRCSSQSGHNTVSWYQQALGQGPQFIFQYYREEENGRGNFPPRFSGLQFPNYSSELNVNALELDDSALYLCASSFDRINSPLHFGNGTRLTVT.

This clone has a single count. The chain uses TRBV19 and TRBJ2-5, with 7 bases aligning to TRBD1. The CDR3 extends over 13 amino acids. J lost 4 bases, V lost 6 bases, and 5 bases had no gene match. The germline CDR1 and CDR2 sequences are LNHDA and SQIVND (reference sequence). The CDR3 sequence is CASRKDRAETQYF. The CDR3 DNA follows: TGTGCCAGTAGGAAAGACAGGGCAGAGACCCAGTACTTC. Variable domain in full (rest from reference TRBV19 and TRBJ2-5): DGGITQSPKYLFRKEGQNVTLSCEQNLNHDAMYWYRQDPGQGLRLIYYSQIVNDFQKGDIAEGYSVSREKKESFPLTVTSAQKNPTAFYLCASRKDRAETQYFGPGTRLLVL.

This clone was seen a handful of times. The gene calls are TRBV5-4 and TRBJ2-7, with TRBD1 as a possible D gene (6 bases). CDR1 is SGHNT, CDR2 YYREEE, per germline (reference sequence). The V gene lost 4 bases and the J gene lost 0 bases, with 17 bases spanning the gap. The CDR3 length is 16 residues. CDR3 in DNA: TGTGCCAGCAGCCCCCTGACAGGTTTAAGCTCCTACGAGCAGTACTTC. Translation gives CASSPLTGLSSYEQYF.

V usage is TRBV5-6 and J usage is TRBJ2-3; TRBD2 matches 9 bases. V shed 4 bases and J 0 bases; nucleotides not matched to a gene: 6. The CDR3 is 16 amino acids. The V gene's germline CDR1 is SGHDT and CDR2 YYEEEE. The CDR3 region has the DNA TGTGCCAGCAGCGGGCGACTAGCGGCGAGCACAGATACGCAGTATTTT. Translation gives CASSGRLAASTDTQYF.

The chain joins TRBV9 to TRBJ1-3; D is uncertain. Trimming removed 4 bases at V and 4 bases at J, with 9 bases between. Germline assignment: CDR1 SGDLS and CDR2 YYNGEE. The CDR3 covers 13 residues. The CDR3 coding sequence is TGTGCCAGCAGCCGAGCTGGAGGAAACACCATATATTTT. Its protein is CASSRAGGNTIYF.